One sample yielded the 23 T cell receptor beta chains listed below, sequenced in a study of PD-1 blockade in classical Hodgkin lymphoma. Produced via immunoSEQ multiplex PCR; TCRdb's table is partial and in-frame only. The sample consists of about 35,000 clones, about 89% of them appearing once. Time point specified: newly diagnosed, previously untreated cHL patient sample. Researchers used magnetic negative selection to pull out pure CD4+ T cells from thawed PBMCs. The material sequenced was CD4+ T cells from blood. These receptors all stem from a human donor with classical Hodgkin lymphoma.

The CDR3 sequence is CASSVRPDTNTGELFF. CDR3 bases: TGTGCCAGCAGCGTTCGACCCGACACGAACACCGGGGAGCTGTTTTTT. The chain is built from TRBV9 and TRBJ2-2; no firm D call. The CDR3 loop spans 16 amino acids. Germline loops: CDR1 SGDLS, CDR2 YYNGEE. V was trimmed by 2 bases and J by 0 bases, leaving 11 bases between them. Full variable domain (missing parts from reference TRBV9 and TRBJ2-2): DSGVTQTPKHLITATGQRVTLRCSPRSGDLSVYWYQQSLDQGLQFLIQYYNGEERAKGNILERFSAQQFPDLHSELNLSSLELGDSALYFCASSVRPDTNTGELFFGEGSRLTVL.

CDR3 nucleotides: TGTGCCAGCATCAAAAGCGGGGGGGTTCGGAAACAGTTCTTC. Amino acids: CASIKSGGVRKQFF. The chain links TRBV7-2 to TRBJ2-1; 10 bases map to TRBD2. The length of the CDR3 is 14 residues. The germline V gene encodes CDR1 SGHTA and CDR2 FQGNSA. J gave up 13 bases and V 7 bases, and 13 bases lay outside the gene matches. Together with reference TRBV7-2 and TRBJ2-1, the CDR3 gives the full variable domain: GAGVSQSPSNKVTEKGKDVELRCDPISGHTALYWYRQSLGQGLEFLIYFQGNSAPDKSGLPSDRFSAERTGGSVSTLTIQRTQQEDSAVYLCASIKSGGVRKQFFGPGTRLTVL.

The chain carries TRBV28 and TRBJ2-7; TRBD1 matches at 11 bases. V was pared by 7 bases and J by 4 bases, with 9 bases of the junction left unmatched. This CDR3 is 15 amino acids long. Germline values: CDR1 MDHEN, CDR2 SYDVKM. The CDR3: CASTYSRDRGYEQYF. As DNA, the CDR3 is TGTGCCAGCACATACTCCCGGGACAGGGGGTACGAGCAGTACTTC.

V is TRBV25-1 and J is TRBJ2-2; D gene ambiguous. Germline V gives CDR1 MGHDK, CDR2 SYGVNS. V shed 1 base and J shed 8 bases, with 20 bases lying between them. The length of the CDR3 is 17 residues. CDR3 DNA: TGTGCCAGCAGTGAATTTGGAGTTCAAGGTATCACGGGGGAGCTGTTTTTT. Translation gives CASSEFGVQGITGELFF.

The CDR3 spells CASSQRLMVLGNTDTQYF. The CDR3 DNA follows: TGTGCCAGCAGCCAACGCCTGATGGTTTTGGGGAACACAGATACGCAGTATTTT. The chain uses TRBV2 and TRBJ2-3; D call uncertain. CDR1 SNHLY and CDR2 FYNNEI come from the germline V gene. The CDR3 extends over 18 amino acids. Trimming pared 6 bases from V and 2 bases from J, leaving 24 bases between.

The CDR3 loop reads CASSLTGGSAYEQYF. For the CDR3, the DNA is TGCGCCAGCAGCTTAACGGGGGGATCTGCCTACGAGCAGTACTTC. The chain employs TRBV5-1 and TRBJ2-7; 7 bases are shared with TRBD2. V lost 2 bases to trimming and J lost 2 bases; unmatched junction nucleotides: 7. The CDR3 consists of 15 residues. Germline loops: CDR1 SGHRS, CDR2 YFSETQ. Variable domain in full (rest from reference TRBV5-1 and TRBJ2-7): KAGVTQTPRYLIKTRGQQVTLSCSPISGHRSVSWYQQTPGQGLQFLFEYFSETQRNKGNFPGRFSGRQFSNSRSEMNVSTLELGDSALYLCASSLTGGSAYEQYFGPGTRLTVT.

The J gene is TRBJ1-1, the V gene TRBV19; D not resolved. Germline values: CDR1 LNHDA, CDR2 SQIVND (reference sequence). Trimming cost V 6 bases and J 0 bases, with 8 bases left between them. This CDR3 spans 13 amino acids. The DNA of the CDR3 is TGTGCCAGTAGAGGACGGATGAACACTGAAGCTTTCTTT. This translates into CASRGRMNTEAFF.

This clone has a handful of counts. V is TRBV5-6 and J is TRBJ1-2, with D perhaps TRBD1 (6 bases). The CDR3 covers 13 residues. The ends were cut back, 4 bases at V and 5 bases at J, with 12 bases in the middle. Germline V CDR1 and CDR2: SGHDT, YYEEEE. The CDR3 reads CASSADRTYGYTF. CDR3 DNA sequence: TGTGCCAGCAGCGCCGACAGGACTTATGGCTACACCTTC.

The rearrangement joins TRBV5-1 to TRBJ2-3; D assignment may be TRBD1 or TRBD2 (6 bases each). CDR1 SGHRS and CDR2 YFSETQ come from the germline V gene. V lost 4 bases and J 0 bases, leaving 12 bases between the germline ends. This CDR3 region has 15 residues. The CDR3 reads CASSLEGVSTDTQYF. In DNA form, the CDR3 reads TGCGCCAGCAGCCTGGAGGGGGTTAGCACAGATACGCAGTATTTT.

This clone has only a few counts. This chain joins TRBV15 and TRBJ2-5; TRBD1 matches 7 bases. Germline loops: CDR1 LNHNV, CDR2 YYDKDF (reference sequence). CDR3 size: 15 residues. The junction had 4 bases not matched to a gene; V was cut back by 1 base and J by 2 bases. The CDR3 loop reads CATSRAQGQQETQYF. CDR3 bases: TGTGCCACCAGCAGAGCACAGGGACAGCAAGAGACCCAGTACTTC.

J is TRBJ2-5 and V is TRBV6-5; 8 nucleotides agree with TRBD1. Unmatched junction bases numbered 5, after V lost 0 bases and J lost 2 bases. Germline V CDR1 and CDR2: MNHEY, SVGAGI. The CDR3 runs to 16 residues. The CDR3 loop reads CASSYSPGTGQETQYF. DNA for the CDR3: TGTGCCAGCAGTTACTCGCCCGGGACAGGACAAGAGACCCAGTACTTC.

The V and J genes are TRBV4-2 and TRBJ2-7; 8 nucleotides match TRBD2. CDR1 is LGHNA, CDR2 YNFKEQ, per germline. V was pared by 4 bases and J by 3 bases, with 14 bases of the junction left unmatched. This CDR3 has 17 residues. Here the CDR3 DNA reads TGTGCCAGCAGCCCGCAGACCACTAGCGGTAACCTCTACGAGCAGTACTTC. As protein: CASSPQTTSGNLYEQYF.

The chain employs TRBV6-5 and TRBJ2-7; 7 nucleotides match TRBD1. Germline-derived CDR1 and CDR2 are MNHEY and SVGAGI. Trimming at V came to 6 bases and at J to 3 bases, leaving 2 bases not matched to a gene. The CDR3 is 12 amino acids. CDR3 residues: CASRAGGYEQYF. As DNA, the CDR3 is TGTGCCAGCAGAGCAGGGGGCTACGAGCAGTACTTC.

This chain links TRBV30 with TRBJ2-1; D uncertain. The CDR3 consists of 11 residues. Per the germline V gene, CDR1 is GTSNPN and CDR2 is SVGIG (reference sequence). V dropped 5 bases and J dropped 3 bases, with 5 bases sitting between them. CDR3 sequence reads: CAWGVYNEQFF. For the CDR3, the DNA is TGTGCCTGGGGGGTCTACAATGAGCAGTTCTTC.

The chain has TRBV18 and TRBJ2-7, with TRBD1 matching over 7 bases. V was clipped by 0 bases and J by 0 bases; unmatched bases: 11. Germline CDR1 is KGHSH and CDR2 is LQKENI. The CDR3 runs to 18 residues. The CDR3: CASSPPAGTAKSSYEQYF. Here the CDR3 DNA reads TGTGCCAGCTCACCACCGGCCGGGACAGCTAAGAGCTCCTACGAGCAGTACTTC.

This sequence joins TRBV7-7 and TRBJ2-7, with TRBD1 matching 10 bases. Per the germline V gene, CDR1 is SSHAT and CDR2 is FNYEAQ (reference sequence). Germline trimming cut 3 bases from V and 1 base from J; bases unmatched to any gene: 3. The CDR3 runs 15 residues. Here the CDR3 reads CASSFGQGGSYEQYF. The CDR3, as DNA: TGTGCCAGCAGCTTCGGACAGGGGGGTTCCTACGAGCAGTACTTC.

The CDR3 protein is CASSSANIGGNTIYF. The DNA of the CDR3 is TGTGCCAGCAGTTCCGCGAATATCGGGGGAAACACCATATATTTT. This chain connects TRBV6-6 to TRBJ1-3, with unresolved D. CDR1 is MNHNY, CDR2 SVGAGI, per germline (reference sequence). V dropped 4 bases and J dropped 4 bases, with 14 bases sitting between them. The CDR3 consists of 15 residues.

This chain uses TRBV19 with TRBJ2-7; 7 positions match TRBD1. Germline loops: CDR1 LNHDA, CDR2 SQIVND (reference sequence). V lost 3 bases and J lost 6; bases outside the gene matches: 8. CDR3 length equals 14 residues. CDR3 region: CASSILGGDPEQYF. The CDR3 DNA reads TGTGCCAGTAGTATCCTAGGGGGCGATCCCGAGCAGTACTTC.

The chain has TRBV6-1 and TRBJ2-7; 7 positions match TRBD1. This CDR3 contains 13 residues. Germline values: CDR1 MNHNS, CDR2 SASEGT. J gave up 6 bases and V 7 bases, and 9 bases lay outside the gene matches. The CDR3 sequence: CASTLKQGTEQYF. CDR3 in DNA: TGTGCCAGCACCCTCAAACAGGGGACCGAGCAGTACTTC.

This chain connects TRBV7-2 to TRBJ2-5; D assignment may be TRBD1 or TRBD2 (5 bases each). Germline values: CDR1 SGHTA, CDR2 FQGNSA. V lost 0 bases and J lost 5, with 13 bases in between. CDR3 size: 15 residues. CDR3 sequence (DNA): TGTGCCAGCAGCTTAGCGATAGGTTGGGGGGAGACCCAGTACTTC. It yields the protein CASSLAIGWGETQYF. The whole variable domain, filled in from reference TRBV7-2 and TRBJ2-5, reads GAGVSQSPSNKVTEKGKDVELRCDPISGHTALYWYRQSLGQGLEFLIYFQGNSAPDKSGLPSDRFSAERTGGSVSTLTIQRTQQEDSAVYLCASSLAIGWGETQYFGPGTRLLVL.

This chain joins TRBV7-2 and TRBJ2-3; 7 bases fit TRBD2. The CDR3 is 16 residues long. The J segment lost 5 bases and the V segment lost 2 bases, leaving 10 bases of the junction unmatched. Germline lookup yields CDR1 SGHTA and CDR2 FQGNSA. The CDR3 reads CASSLPGGGVKDTQYF. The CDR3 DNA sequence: TGTGCCAGCAGCTTACCCGGGGGAGGGGTCAAAGATACGCAGTATTTT.

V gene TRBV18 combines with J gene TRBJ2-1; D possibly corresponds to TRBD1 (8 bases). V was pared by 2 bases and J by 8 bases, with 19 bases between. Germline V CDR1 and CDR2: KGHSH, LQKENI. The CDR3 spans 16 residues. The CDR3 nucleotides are TGTGCCAGCTCACCATTTGACAGGGGAGGGGGCGATGAGCAGTTCTTC. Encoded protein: CASSPFDRGGGDEQFF.

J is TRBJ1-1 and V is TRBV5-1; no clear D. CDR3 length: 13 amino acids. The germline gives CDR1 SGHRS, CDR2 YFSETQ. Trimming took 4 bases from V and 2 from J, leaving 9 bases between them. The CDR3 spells CASSPPQNTEAFF. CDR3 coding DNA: TGCGCCAGCAGCCCCCCACAAAACACTGAAGCTTTCTTT.